This T cell receptor beta chain emerged from a study of blood T cell repertoires in COVID-19. CDR1 is SNHLY and CDR2 is FYNNEI in the germline V gene. The CDR3 has 16 residues. V lost 1 base, J lost 5 bases, and 12 bases lay in between. Up to 2 weeks before entering the study, exposed participants had met a COVID-19 case. Some clones are missing from TCRdb's copy, which holds only in-frame ones; the method was immunoSEQ multiplex PCR. The sample lists fewer than 350,000 clones, 85% occurring once. The clonotype comes from a woman in her 30s who had been exposed to COVID-19. Material: PBMCs or T cells enriched from blood (not recorded which). The chain is built from TRBV2 and TRBJ1-6, with D unclear. The CDR3 DNA follows: TGTGCCAGCAGTGAAGATATTGCCGCTAATAATTCACCCCTCCACTTT. Its protein product is CASSEDIAANNSPLHF.